Following are 5 T cell receptor beta chains from one sample sequenced in a study of T cell repertoires in cytomegalovirus infection. TCRdb itself ran the reads through MiXCR, one entry per CDR3 protein. The sample lists about 190,000 distinct CDR3 sequences; roughly 27% were seen once. The sample comprised PBMCs. All receptors derive from a human donor in good health (CMV status not recorded). Some clones in this sample may be carry-over from other donors' samples.

The rearrangement links TRBV29-1 to TRBJ1-5; D is possibly TRBD1 (5 bases). Germline V gives CDR1 SQVTM, CDR2 ANQGSEA. Trimming stripped 4 bases from V and 1 base from J, with 11 bases between. The length of the CDR3 is 14 residues. In nucleotides, the CDR3 is TGCAGCGTTGGGGGCAGGGCGAGCAATCAGCCCCAGCATTTT. Amino acids: CSVGGRASNQPQHF.

The rearrangement joins TRBV29-1 to TRBJ1-2; possible D gene TRBD1, 5 bases. The V and J ends lost 7 bases and 3 bases respectively, with 12 bases between them. The CDR3 runs to 12 residues. Germline values: CDR1 SQVTM, CDR2 ANQGSEA. The CDR3 nucleotides read TGCAGCGCGTCCGGGACGGACTATGGCTACACCTTC. Translation gives CSASGTDYGYTF.

The V and J genes are TRBV2 and TRBJ1-1; D unresolved. The length of the CDR3 is 13 residues. The V gene lost 6 bases and the J gene lost 4 bases, with 12 bases spanning the gap. Germline values: CDR1 SNHLY, CDR2 FYNNEI. DNA for the CDR3: TGTGCCAGCAGGGGCGGCAGGTCCACTGAAGCTTTCTTT. Its translation: CASRGGRSTEAFF.

This clonotype was seen a handful of times. V usage is TRBV10-3 and J usage is TRBJ2-6; TRBD2 is a possible D gene (6 bases). The CDR3 extends over 17 amino acids. Trimming took off 11 bases at V and 4 bases at J, with 24 bases between the two ends. The germline V gene has CDR1 ENHRY and CDR2 SYGVKD. The CDR3 DNA sequence: TGTGCCTCAAGTCGGGGAGGCTTGGAAAAAGGGGCCAACGTCCTGACTTTC. This codes for CASSRGGLEKGANVLTF.

The genes are TRBV6-2 or TRBV6-3 and TRBJ1-1; D gene unclear. CDR1 MNHEY and CDR2 SVGEGT come from the germline V gene. CDR3 size: 12 residues. Between the trimmed V and J ends, which lost 6 bases and 8 bases, there was a span of 13 bases. The CDR3, as DNA: TGTGCCAGCAGGAATCCCGAACAAGAAGCTTTCTTT. Encoded protein: CASRNPEQEAFF.